The clone carrying this T cell receptor beta chain came up a few times. The antigen is undetermined. Through a sample-barcoded 5' primer and a J-beta primer mix, a second PCR was run for roughly 6 to 11 cycles. Researchers report that each sample yielded at least 2.5 million CDR3-containing paired-end reads. A single record per CDR3 protein comes from TCRdb applying MiXCR to the 5' RACE reads. Among about 1.8 million distinct CDR3 sequences, 49% were seen once, and the ten largest hold around 2.1%. No fewer than 7 million PBMCs went into each sample. Germline V gene data show CDR1 as MNHNS and CDR2 as SASEGT. The CDR3 consists of 18 residues. V lost 7 bases and J lost 3; bases outside the gene matches: 18. This specimen comes from a study of blood T cells in healthy people across ages. At the level of the study: Per every two T cells, about one barcoded beta molecule was captured by template switching. The study's findings and limits: Donor CMV infection status was unknown, possibly confounding age-related changes in expanded clonotypes.

This chain connects TRBV6-1 to TRBJ2-1; 7 bases fit TRBD1. Sequenced sample: blood. The clonotype was recovered from a woman aged 40 to 55 in good health. Here the CDR3 DNA reads TGTGCCAGCACCTCAACCCGCGGTGGCAGGGGGTACTACAATGAGCAGTTCTTC. Its protein product is CASTSTRGGRGYYNEQFF.